This TCR beta chain was identified in a study of blood T cells in healthy people across ages. V was shortened by 1 base and J by 3 bases, with 13 bases between the two germline ends. Germline loops: CDR1 SGHAT, CDR2 FQDESV (reference sequence). This CDR3 spans 16 amino acids. This clonotype was recorded once. A second PCR of about 6 to 12 cycles used a sample-barcoded 5' primer and a J-beta primer mix. No fewer than 3 million CDR3-containing paired-end reads came from each sample. TCRdb used MiXCR to reprocess the 5' RACE reads, holding one entry per CDR3 protein. The sample holds 1.5 million to 2 million distinct CDR3 sequences, less than 50% seen once.

The gene calls are TRBV11-1 and TRBJ2-4; D is undetermined. Sequenced: blood. The sequence was obtained from a woman between 40 and 55 years old in good health. The CDR3 region has the DNA TGTGCCAGCAGCTTAGAAATCTTTGGGCGCAAAAACATTCAGTACTTC. Translating gives CASSLEIFGRKNIQYF. Full variable domain (outside the CDR3, taken from reference TRBV11-1 and TRBJ2-4): EAEVAQSPRYKITEKSQAVAFWCDPISGHATLYWYRQILGQGPELLVQFQDESVVDDSQLPKDRFSAERLKGVDSTLKIQPAELGDSAMYLCASSLEIFGRKNIQYFGAGTRLSVL.